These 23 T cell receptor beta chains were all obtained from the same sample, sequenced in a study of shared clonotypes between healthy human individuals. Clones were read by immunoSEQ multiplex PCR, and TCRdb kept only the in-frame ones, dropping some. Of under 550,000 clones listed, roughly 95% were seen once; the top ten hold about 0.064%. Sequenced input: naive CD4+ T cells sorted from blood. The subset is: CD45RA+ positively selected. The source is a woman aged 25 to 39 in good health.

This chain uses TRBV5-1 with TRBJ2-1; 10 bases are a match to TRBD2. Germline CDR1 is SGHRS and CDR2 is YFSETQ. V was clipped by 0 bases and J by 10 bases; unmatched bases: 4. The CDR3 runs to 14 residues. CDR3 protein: CASSLAVTSGEQFF. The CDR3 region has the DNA TGCGCCAGCAGCTTGGCCGTGACTAGCGGGGAGCAGTTCTTC.

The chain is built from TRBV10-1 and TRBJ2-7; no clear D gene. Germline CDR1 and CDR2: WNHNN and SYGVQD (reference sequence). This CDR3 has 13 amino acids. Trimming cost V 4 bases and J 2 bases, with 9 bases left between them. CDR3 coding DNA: TGCGCCAGCAGTGGGGCTGGCGCCTACGAGCAGTACTTC. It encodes CASSGAGAYEQYF.

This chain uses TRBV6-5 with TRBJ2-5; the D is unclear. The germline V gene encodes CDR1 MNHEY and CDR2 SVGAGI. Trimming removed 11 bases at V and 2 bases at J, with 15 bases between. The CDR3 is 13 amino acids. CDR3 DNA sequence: TGTGCCGTCCAGACAAGTGATCAAGAGACCCAGTACTTC. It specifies CAVQTSDQETQYF.

Here the CDR3 DNA reads TGCGCCAGCGGCCACATAGATTATGGCTACACCTTC. Amino acids: CASGHIDYGYTF. V is TRBV5-1 and J is TRBJ1-2; D uncertain. Trimming shortened V by 7 bases and J by 5 bases, and 12 bases separated the two germline ends. CDR1 and CDR2 from the germline V gene are SGHRS and YFSETQ. The CDR3 is 12 residues long.

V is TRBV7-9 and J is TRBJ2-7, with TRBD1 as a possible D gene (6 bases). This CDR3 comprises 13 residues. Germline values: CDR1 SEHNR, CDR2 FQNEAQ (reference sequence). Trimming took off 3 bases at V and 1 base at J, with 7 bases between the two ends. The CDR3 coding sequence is TGTGCCAGCAGCTTGGACAGATCCTACGAGCAGTACTTC. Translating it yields CASSLDRSYEQYF.

CDR3 sequence reads: CASSPPTGGLNTGELFF. CDR3 coding DNA: TGTGCCAGCTCACCACCGACAGGGGGCCTGAACACCGGGGAGCTGTTTTTT. The chain employs TRBV18 and TRBJ2-2; TRBD1 matches 10 bases. The CDR3 length is 17 residues. Germline-derived CDR1 and CDR2 are KGHSH and LQKENI. V was pared by 0 bases and J by 1 base, with 2 bases of the junction left unmatched.

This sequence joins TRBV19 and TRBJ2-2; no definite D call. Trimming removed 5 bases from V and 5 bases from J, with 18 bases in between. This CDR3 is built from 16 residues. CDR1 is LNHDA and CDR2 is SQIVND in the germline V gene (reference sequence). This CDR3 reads CASSSPQRRLTGELFF. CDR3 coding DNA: TGTGCCAGTAGTTCCCCACAGAGAAGGTTGACCGGGGAGCTGTTTTTT. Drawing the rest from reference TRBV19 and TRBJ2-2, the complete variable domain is DGGITQSPKYLFRKEGQNVTLSCEQNLNHDAMYWYRQDPGQGLRLIYYSQIVNDFQKGDIAEGYSVSREKKESFPLTVTSAQKNPTAFYLCASSSPQRRLTGELFFGEGSRLTVL.

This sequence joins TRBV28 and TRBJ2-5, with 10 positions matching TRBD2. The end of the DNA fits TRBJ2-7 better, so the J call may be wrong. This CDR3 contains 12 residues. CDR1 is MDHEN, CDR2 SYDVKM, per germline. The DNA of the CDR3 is TGTGCCACTGGGACTAGCGCGTACGAGCAGTACTTC. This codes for CATGTSAYEQYF.

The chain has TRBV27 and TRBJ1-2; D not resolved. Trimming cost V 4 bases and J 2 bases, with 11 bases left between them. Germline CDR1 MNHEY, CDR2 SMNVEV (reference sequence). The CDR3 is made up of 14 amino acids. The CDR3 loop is CASSSTWPNYGYTF. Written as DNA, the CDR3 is TGTGCCAGCAGTTCGACATGGCCCAACTATGGCTACACCTTC.

CDR3 coding DNA: TGTGCCAGCAGTAGGGGACAGGGAAACTACGAGCAGTACTTC. This translates into CASSRGQGNYEQYF. The chain employs TRBV27 and TRBJ2-5, with 9 bases that match TRBD1. TRBJ2-7 matches the DNA end more closely, so the J call is doubtful. This CDR3 region has 14 residues. CDR1 is MNHEY, CDR2 SMNVEV, per germline (reference sequence).

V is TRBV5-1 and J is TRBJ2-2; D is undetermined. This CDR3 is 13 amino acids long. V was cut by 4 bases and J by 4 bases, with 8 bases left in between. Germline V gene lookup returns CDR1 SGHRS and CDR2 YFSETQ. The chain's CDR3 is CASSETSTGELFF. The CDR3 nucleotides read TGCGCCAGCAGCGAGACAAGCACCGGGGAGCTGTTTTTT.

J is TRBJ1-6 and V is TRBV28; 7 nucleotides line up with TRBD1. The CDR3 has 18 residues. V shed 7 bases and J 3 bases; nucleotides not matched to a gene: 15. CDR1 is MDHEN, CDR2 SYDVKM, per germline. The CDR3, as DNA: TGTGCCAGCATGGCGAATGTGCCGGGACAGTTCTATAATTCACCCCTCCACTTT. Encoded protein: CASMANVPGQFYNSPLHF.

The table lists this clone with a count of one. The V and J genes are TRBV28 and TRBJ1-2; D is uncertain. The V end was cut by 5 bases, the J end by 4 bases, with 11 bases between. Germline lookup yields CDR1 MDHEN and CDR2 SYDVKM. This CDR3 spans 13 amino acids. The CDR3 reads CASSILTGYGYTF. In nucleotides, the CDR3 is TGTGCCAGCAGTATCCTGACGGGCTATGGCTACACCTTC.

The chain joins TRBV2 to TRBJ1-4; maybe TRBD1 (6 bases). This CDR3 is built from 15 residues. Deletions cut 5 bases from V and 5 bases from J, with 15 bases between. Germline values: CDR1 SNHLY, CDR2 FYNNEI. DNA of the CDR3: TGTGCCAGCAGTCTGGAAGGGCAGGGGAATGAAAAACTGTTTTTT. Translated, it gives CASSLEGQGNEKLFF. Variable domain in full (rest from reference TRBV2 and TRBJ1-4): EPEVTQTPSHQVTQMGQEVILRCVPISNHLYFYWYRQILGQKVEFLVSFYNNEISEKSEIFDDQFSVERPDGSNFTLKIRSTKLEDSAMYFCASSLEGQGNEKLFFGSGTQLSVL.

The CDR3 here is CASRGRIIYEQYF. The CDR3 DNA is TGTGCCAGCCGGGGCAGAATTATCTACGAGCAGTACTTC. V is TRBV7-2 and J is TRBJ2-7, with D possibly being TRBD1 or TRBD2 (5 bases each). The CDR3 runs to 13 residues. The V gene's germline CDR1 is SGHTA and CDR2 FQGNSA. Trimming removed 8 bases from V and 3 bases from J, with 14 bases in between. Supplemented by reference TRBV7-2 and TRBJ2-7, the full variable domain reads GAGVSQSPSNKVTEKGKDVELRCDPISGHTALYWYRQSLGQGLEFLIYFQGNSAPDKSGLPSDRFSAERTGGSVSTLTIQRTQQEDSAVYLCASRGRIIYEQYFGPGTRLTVT.

The CDR3 DNA reads TGTGCCAGCAGTTTGGTCCAGGAATCACCCCTCCACTTT. Translation: CASSLVQESPLHF. This chain links TRBV28 with TRBJ1-6, with no clear D. Trimming stripped 3 bases from V and 10 bases from J, with 10 bases between. This CDR3 is 13 amino acids long. Germline loops: CDR1 MDHEN, CDR2 SYDVKM.

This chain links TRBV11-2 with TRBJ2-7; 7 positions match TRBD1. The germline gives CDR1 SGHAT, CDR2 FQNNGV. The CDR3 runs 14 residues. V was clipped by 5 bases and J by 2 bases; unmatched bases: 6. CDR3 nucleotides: TGTGCCAGCAGCCCCAGGGGGTTCCCCTACGAGCAGTACTTC. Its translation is CASSPRGFPYEQYF.

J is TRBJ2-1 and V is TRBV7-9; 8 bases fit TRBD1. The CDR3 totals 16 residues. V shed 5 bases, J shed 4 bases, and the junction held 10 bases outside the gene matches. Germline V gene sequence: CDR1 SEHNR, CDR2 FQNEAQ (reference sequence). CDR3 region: CASSARGTGSYNEQFF. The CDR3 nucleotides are TGTGCCAGCAGCGCCAGGGGGACAGGTAGTTACAATGAGCAGTTCTTC.

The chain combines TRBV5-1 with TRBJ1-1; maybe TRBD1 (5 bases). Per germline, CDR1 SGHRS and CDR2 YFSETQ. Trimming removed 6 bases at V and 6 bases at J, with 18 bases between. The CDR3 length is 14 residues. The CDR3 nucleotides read TGCGCCAGCATTGTCGATCCAGGGTCCTCTGAAGCTTTCTTT. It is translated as CASIVDPGSSEAFF. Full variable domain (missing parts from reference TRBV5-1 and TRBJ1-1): KAGVTQTPRYLIKTRGQQVTLSCSPISGHRSVSWYQQTPGQGLQFLFEYFSETQRNKGNFPGRFSGRQFSNSRSEMNVSTLELGDSALYLCASIVDPGSSEAFFGQGTRLTVV.

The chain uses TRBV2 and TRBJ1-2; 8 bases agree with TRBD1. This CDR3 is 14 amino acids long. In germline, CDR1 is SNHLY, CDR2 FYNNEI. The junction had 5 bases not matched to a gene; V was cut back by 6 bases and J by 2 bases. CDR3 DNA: TGTGCCAGCAGAGCACAGGGGGGGAACTATGGCTACACCTTC. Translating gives CASRAQGGNYGYTF.

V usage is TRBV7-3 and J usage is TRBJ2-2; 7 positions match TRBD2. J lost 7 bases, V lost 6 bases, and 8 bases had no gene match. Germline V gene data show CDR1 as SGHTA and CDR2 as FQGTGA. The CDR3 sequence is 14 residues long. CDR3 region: CASSLGGLGGELFF. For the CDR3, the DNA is TGTGCCAGCAGTCTGGGAGGGCTAGGCGGGGAGCTGTTTTTT.

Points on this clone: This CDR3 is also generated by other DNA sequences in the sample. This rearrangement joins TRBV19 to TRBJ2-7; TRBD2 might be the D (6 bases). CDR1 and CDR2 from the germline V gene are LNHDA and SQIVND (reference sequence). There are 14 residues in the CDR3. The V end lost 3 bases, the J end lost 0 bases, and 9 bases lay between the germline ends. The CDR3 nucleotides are TGTGCCAGTAGTATTGGGGGGAGCTCCTACGAGCAGTACTTC. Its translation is CASSIGGSSYEQYF. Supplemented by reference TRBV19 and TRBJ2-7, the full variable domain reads DGGITQSPKYLFRKEGQNVTLSCEQNLNHDAMYWYRQDPGQGLRLIYYSQIVNDFQKGDIAEGYSVSREKKESFPLTVTSAQKNPTAFYLCASSIGGSSYEQYFGPGTRLTVT.

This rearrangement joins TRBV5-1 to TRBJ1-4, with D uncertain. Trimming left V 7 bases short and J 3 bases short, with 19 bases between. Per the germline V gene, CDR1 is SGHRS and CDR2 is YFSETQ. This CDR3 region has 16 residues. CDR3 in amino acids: CASRDGGERANEKLFF. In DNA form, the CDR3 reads TGCGCCAGCCGCGATGGCGGGGAACGAGCTAATGAAAAACTGTTTTTT.